Listed below are T cell receptor beta chains from one sample, sequenced in a study. TCRdb re-analysed the 5' RACE reads in MiXCR, keeping a single row per CDR3 protein. In the table there are roughly 56,000 distinct CDR3 sequences, about 31% of which are singletons. Sequenced: tumor-infiltrating naive CD4+ T cells sorted from the breast tumor. Every receptor here comes from a female donor with breast cancer. CDR3s include the opening cysteine and the closing phenylalanine or tryptophan. The order of the fields is CDR3 length, clone size, V gene, CDR3 protein. The size field is filled for only some rows; it gives once, few, many or a size class.

cdr3_length: 11
clone_size: -
v_call: TRBV20-1
cdr3_aa: CSAGTRETQYF

cdr3_length: 16
clone_size: -
v_call: TRBV12-3/TRBV12-4
cdr3_aa: CASSLGDPRTYNEQFF

cdr3_length: 14
clone_size: -
v_call: TRBV20-1
cdr3_aa: CSARRSTVNTEAFF

cdr3_length: 14
clone_size: few
v_call: TRBV4-1
cdr3_aa: CASSQGWEQETQYF

cdr3_length: 17
clone_size: many
v_call: TRBV4-2
cdr3_aa: CASSQENSRGLVQPQHF

cdr3_length: 10
clone_size: -
v_call: TRBV6-2/TRBV6-3
cdr3_aa: CASGPDGYTF

cdr3_length: 13
clone_size: -
v_call: TRBV30
cdr3_aa: CAWRLAGGYGYTF

cdr3_length: 13
clone_size: few
v_call: TRBV6-1
cdr3_aa: CASTSTPNTEAFF

cdr3_length: 17
clone_size: -
v_call: TRBV6-2/TRBV6-3
cdr3_aa: CASSYYPGLASSYEQYF

cdr3_length: 14
clone_size: -
v_call: TRBV5-1
cdr3_aa: CASSLGGNGQPQHF

cdr3_length: 11
clone_size: many
v_call: TRBV20-1
cdr3_aa: CSAGHPQGTIF

cdr3_length: 14
clone_size: -
v_call: TRBV29-1
cdr3_aa: CSVGSLAGVGEQFF

cdr3_length: 15
clone_size: few
v_call: TRBV7-2
cdr3_aa: CASSLDSGRVREQYF

cdr3_length: 14
clone_size: -
v_call: TRBV2
cdr3_aa: CASRGQGSYNEQFF

cdr3_length: 15
clone_size: -
v_call: TRBV7-2
cdr3_aa: CASSPRLAGVHEQFF

cdr3_length: 16
clone_size: few
v_call: TRBV4-2
cdr3_aa: CASSQVGSGSTDTQYF

cdr3_length: 16
clone_size: -
v_call: TRBV20-1
cdr3_aa: CSAREIRRGRNTEAFF

cdr3_length: 17
clone_size: -
v_call: TRBV4-1
cdr3_aa: CASSQFPEWGTNYGYTF

cdr3_length: 15
clone_size: medium-sized
v_call: TRBV15
cdr3_aa: CATSRDWGPNTEAFF

cdr3_length: 13
clone_size: -
v_call: TRBV28
cdr3_aa: CASSPDRAWAQYF

cdr3_length: 15
clone_size: -
v_call: TRBV27
cdr3_aa: CASSPTGIPQETQYF

cdr3_length: 14
clone_size: -
v_call: TRBV10-2
cdr3_aa: CTSRSSGSTNEQFF

cdr3_length: 14
clone_size: -
v_call: TRBV12-3/TRBV12-4
cdr3_aa: CASSFPPGNTEAFF

cdr3_length: 15
clone_size: few
v_call: TRBV25-1
cdr3_aa: CASPRTVGGQDTQYF

cdr3_length: 13
clone_size: few
v_call: TRBV7-2
cdr3_aa: CASSREREDEQFF

cdr3_length: 19
clone_size: -
v_call: TRBV12-3/TRBV12-4
cdr3_aa: CASRPGLAGGTFNTGELFF

cdr3_length: 13
clone_size: -
v_call: TRBV29-1
cdr3_aa: CSVGNPNTGELFF

cdr3_length: 19
clone_size: -
v_call: TRBV4-1
cdr3_aa: CASSQSPMRAVLMNTEAFF

cdr3_length: 18
clone_size: -
v_call: TRBV11-2
cdr3_aa: CASSLEGSSGTGYNEQFF

cdr3_length: 14
clone_size: -
v_call: TRBV25-1
cdr3_aa: CASSVGQINSPLHF

cdr3_length: 16
clone_size: many
v_call: TRBV18
cdr3_aa: CASSPATGGKANVLTF

cdr3_length: 14
clone_size: many
v_call: TRBV7-9
cdr3_aa: CASSFRGTYNEQFF

cdr3_length: 16
clone_size: -
v_call: TRBV5-5
cdr3_aa: CASSLRGRMTYSEQFF

cdr3_length: 15
clone_size: medium-sized
v_call: TRBV20-1
cdr3_aa: CSAWPLSGGADTQYF

cdr3_length: 16
clone_size: -
v_call: TRBV20-1
cdr3_aa: CSARDNPGQGNSPLHF

cdr3_length: 13
clone_size: many
v_call: TRBV5-5
cdr3_aa: CASSSGLYNEQFF

cdr3_length: 16
clone_size: few
v_call: TRBV4-2
cdr3_aa: CASSQGPALSTDTQYF

cdr3_length: 15
clone_size: few
v_call: TRBV2
cdr3_aa: CASSETARASYEQYF

cdr3_length: 15
clone_size: few
v_call: TRBV7-9
cdr3_aa: CASSSGTGSHYGYTF

cdr3_length: 15
clone_size: medium-sized
v_call: TRBV29-1
cdr3_aa: CSVVGQGARTDTQYF

cdr3_length: 14
clone_size: -
v_call: TRBV7-3
cdr3_aa: CASSAAGAKETQYF

cdr3_length: 12
clone_size: -
v_call: TRBV4-1
cdr3_aa: CASSPHGGFQFF

cdr3_length: 13
clone_size: -
v_call: TRBV9
cdr3_aa: CASSVSVQGEQYF

cdr3_length: 14
clone_size: -
v_call: TRBV7-3
cdr3_aa: CASSFGLPRAEAFF

cdr3_length: 15
clone_size: few
v_call: TRBV7-2
cdr3_aa: CASRTYGTSGGTQYF

cdr3_length: 15
clone_size: few
v_call: TRBV6-1
cdr3_aa: CASSEGRTSGRKQYF

cdr3_length: 11
clone_size: -
v_call: TRBV6-5
cdr3_aa: CASGGYNEQFF

cdr3_length: 12
clone_size: -
v_call: TRBV5-1
cdr3_aa: CASSPGALEQYF

cdr3_length: 16
clone_size: -
v_call: TRBV7-2
cdr3_aa: CASSLEERGGSDTQYF

cdr3_length: 14
clone_size: -
v_call: TRBV7-9
cdr3_aa: CASKSGGQTGGLFF

cdr3_length: 14
clone_size: few
v_call: TRBV27
cdr3_aa: CASSIYPQSYEQYF

cdr3_length: 14
clone_size: -
v_call: TRBV7-8
cdr3_aa: CASSLVEATDTQYF